The 16 T cell receptor beta chains given below trace back to one sample, sequenced in a study of neoadjuvant anti-PD-1 for oral cavity cancer. Time point reported: after neoadjuvant nivolumab, at surgical resection. Here immunoSEQ multiplex PCR was the method, and the copy in TCRdb shows in-frame clones only, minus some. The data show over 60,000 clones, 85% to 90% seen once. The sequencing used PBMCs, collected after nivolumab (anti-PD-1) treatment. These receptors were obtained from a person between 40 and 85 years old with oral cavity squamous cell carcinoma.

The V and J genes are TRBV7-6 and TRBJ1-4, with no clear D. Germline V lookup: CDR1 SGHVS, CDR2 FNYEAQ. With 5 bases removed from V and 5 bases from J, the gap between germline ends came to 9 bases. This CDR3 has 13 amino acids. The CDR3 DNA sequence: TGTGCCAGCAGCCTAGGTCCGAATGAAAAACTGTTTTTT. Protein sequence: CASSLGPNEKLFF.

CDR3 DNA sequence: TGCGCCAGCAGCACCCTCCAGGGGGAACATGGCTACACCTTC. Residues: CASSTLQGEHGYTF. The rearrangement joins TRBV5-1 to TRBJ1-2; 7 nucleotides line up with TRBD1. V shed 4 bases and J 6 bases; nucleotides not matched to a gene: 9. Germline lookup yields CDR1 SGHRS and CDR2 YFSETQ. This CDR3 comprises 14 residues.

The chain couples TRBV9 to TRBJ2-7; the D gene is possibly TRBD1 (5 bases). CDR3 length: 12 residues. V was shortened by 9 bases and J by 4 bases, with 14 bases between the two germline ends. Germline-derived CDR1 and CDR2 are SGDLS and YYNGEE. The CDR3 spells CATSGMPYEQYF. The DNA of the CDR3 is TGTGCCACCTCAGGGATGCCGTACGAGCAGTACTTC. Full variable domain (remainder filled in from reference TRBV9 and TRBJ2-7): DSGVTQTPKHLITATGQRVTLRCSPRSGDLSVYWYQQSLDQGLQFLIQYYNGEERAKGNILERFSAQQFPDLHSELNLSSLELGDSALYFCATSGMPYEQYFGPGTRLTVT.

V and J are TRBV7-6 and TRBJ2-5; unclear D gene. The CDR3 is made up of 14 amino acids. The V gene's germline CDR1 is SGHVS and CDR2 FNYEAQ. V lost 2 bases and J lost 5, with 12 bases in between. CDR3 region: CASSLRTVGETQYF. The CDR3 bases are TGTGCCAGCAGCTTACGTACGGTAGGGGAGACCCAGTACTTC.

The chain uses TRBV5-4 and TRBJ1-2; D gene uncertain. The germline V gene encodes CDR1 SGHNT and CDR2 YYREEE (reference sequence). V lost 2 bases, J lost 4 bases, and 15 bases lay in between. The CDR3 extends over 15 amino acids. The CDR3 loop reads CASSFFGSGSYGYTF. In nucleotides, the CDR3 is TGTGCCAGCAGCTTTTTTGGGAGTGGGTCCTATGGCTACACCTTC. Supplemented by reference TRBV5-4 and TRBJ1-2, the full variable domain reads ETGVTQSPTHLIKTRGQQVTLRCSSQSGHNTVSWYQQALGQGPQFIFQYYREEENGRGNFPPRFSGLQFPNYSSELNVNALELDDSALYLCASSFFGSGSYGYTFGSGTRLTVV.

J is TRBJ2-3 and V is TRBV4-1; the D gene is possibly TRBD2 (6 bases). This CDR3 spans 16 amino acids. Trimming took off 1 base at V and 0 bases at J, with 11 bases between the two ends. CDR1 is MGHRA, CDR2 YSYEKL, per germline. The CDR3 is CASSQGNSGSTDTQYF. DNA of the CDR3: TGCGCCAGCAGCCAAGGAAATAGCGGAAGCACAGATACGCAGTATTTT.

This clone was detected once. The chain carries TRBV15 and TRBJ2-2; the match to TRBD1 covers 7 bases. V dropped 0 bases and J dropped 5; count of bases not matched to a gene: 0. CDR1 is LNHNV and CDR2 is YYDKDF in the germline V gene (reference sequence). The CDR3 consists of 14 residues. The CDR3 bases are TGTGCCACCAGCAGAGACAGGGGGACCGGGGAGCTGTTTTTT. It encodes CATSRDRGTGELFF.

This clone was found a few times. For the CDR3, the DNA is TGTGCCAGCAGCTCGGACAGGACAGGCGGTGAAGCTTTCTTT. Protein product: CASSSDRTGGEAFF. The chain is built from TRBV7-9 and TRBJ1-1; TRBD1 agrees at 7 bases. CDR1 is SEHNR and CDR2 is FQNEAQ in the germline V gene (reference sequence). The V gene end was trimmed by 4 bases and the J gene end by 7 bases; junction bases not matched to a gene: 9. The CDR3 is 14 amino acids.

V and J are TRBV7-3 and TRBJ2-1, with 8 bases lining up with TRBD2. The CDR3 totals 15 residues. Germline loops: CDR1 SGHTA, CDR2 FQGTGA. The V and J ends lost 5 bases and 8 bases, in that order; junction bases with no gene match: 11. The CDR3 sequence: CASSGQLAGLDEQFF. CDR3 coding DNA: TGTGCCAGCAGCGGCCAGCTAGCGGGTCTCGATGAGCAGTTCTTC.

This clone occurred once. The rearrangement joins TRBV10-3 to TRBJ1-1, with no clear D. Germline CDR1 is ENHRY and CDR2 is SYGVKD. The V gene lost 2 bases and the J gene lost 5 bases, with 9 bases spanning the gap. The CDR3 extends over 13 amino acids. CDR3 loop: CAISEREMTEAFF. CDR3 nucleotide sequence: TGTGCCATCAGTGAGAGGGAAATGACTGAAGCTTTCTTT.

The chain joins TRBV19 to TRBJ2-2, with 9 bases aligning to TRBD1. Germline assignment: CDR1 LNHDA and CDR2 SQIVND (reference sequence). The CDR3 sequence is 15 residues long. J was trimmed by 8 bases and V by 6 bases; bases with no gene match: 10. CDR3 loop: CASSPTGGAEGELFF. Written as DNA, the CDR3 is TGTGCCAGTAGCCCAACAGGGGGCGCGGAAGGGGAGCTGTTTTTT. Combining the CDR3 with reference TRBV19 and TRBJ2-2 gives the whole variable domain DGGITQSPKYLFRKEGQNVTLSCEQNLNHDAMYWYRQDPGQGLRLIYYSQIVNDFQKGDIAEGYSVSREKKESFPLTVTSAQKNPTAFYLCASSPTGGAEGELFFGEGSRLTVL.

This clone occurred a few times. The chain recombines TRBV11-2 with TRBJ2-5; 9 nucleotides match TRBD1. V lost 1 base to trimming and J lost 5 bases; unmatched junction nucleotides: 14. Looked up from germline, CDR1 is SGHAT and CDR2 is FQNNGV. CDR3 size: 18 residues. The CDR3 is CASSLVAQHRGRRETQYF. The DNA for the CDR3 is TGTGCCAGCAGCTTAGTAGCCCAACACAGGGGGCGCCGGGAGACCCAGTACTTC.

This rearrangement joins TRBV4-1 to TRBJ1-2, with D perhaps matching TRBD1 (5 bases). The germline V and J ends were trimmed by 5 bases and 4 bases, with 23 bases remaining between them. This CDR3 contains 17 residues. Germline CDR1 and CDR2: MGHRA and YSYEKL. CDR3 amino acids: CASSTLGRGGFAYGYTF. In DNA form, the CDR3 reads TGCGCCAGCAGCACTCTGGGCCGGGGGGGTTTTGCCTATGGCTACACCTTC.

This chain's CDR3 is CASSAGTGLGNTIYF. Written as DNA, the CDR3 is TGTGCCAGCAGTGCTGGGACGGGGCTTGGAAACACCATATATTTT. This chain links TRBV6-1 with TRBJ1-3; possible D gene TRBD1, 5 bases. This CDR3 has 15 residues. CDR1 is MNHNS and CDR2 is SASEGT in the germline V gene. Trimming removed 4 bases at V and 3 bases at J, with 13 bases between.

The V and J genes are TRBV7-2 and TRBJ2-3, with D uncertain. The germline CDR1 and CDR2 sequences are SGHTA and FQGNSA. CDR3 length: 15 residues. V was cut by 2 bases and J by 0 bases, with 9 bases left in between. The CDR3 protein is CASSLRRASTDTQYF. Here the CDR3 DNA reads TGTGCCAGCAGCTTACGGCGAGCTAGCACAGATACGCAGTATTTT.

The chain employs TRBV5-6 and TRBJ2-6; weak D call: TRBD1 (5 bases). Deletions cut 3 bases from V and 2 bases from J, with 12 bases between. CDR3 length: 16 residues. Germline V gene data show CDR1 as SGHDT and CDR2 as YYEEEE. The CDR3 loop reads CASSSQKGAGANVLTF. As DNA, the CDR3 is TGTGCCAGCAGCTCTCAGAAAGGGGCTGGGGCCAACGTCCTGACTTTC.